This T cell receptor beta chain was sequenced during a study of blood T cell repertoires in COVID-19. Study-wide background: Nucleic acid was either cDNA or gDNA, and it came from T cells, B-cell-depleted T cells, or PBMCs.

The CDR3 runs to 16 residues. Trimming left V 4 bases short and J 9 bases short, with 19 bases between. CDR1 is LNHDA and CDR2 is SQIVND in the germline V gene (reference sequence). TCRdb keeps only in-frame clones here, not all; method: immunoSEQ multiplex PCR. This sample has under 150,000 clones, with 80% found just once. This sequence was found in a human donor in a cohort sampled during active COVID-19. The V gene is TRBV19, the J gene TRBJ1-6; the D is unclear. The sequencing sample was made of peripheral blood. CDR3 region: CASSRAHTTEGSPLHF. CDR3 in DNA: TGTGCCAGTAGTAGGGCTCATACTACAGAGGGTTCACCCCTCCACTTT.